This T cell receptor beta chain was profiled in a study of blood T cell repertoires in COVID-19. Whole-study context: Some COVID-19 samples were acute and others convalescent; all came from the United States, Italy and Spain. In each case, the material was cDNA or gDNA derived from T cells, B-cell-depleted T cells, or PBMCs.

In the study's own analysis: Scientists estimated how many nucleated cells there were by amplifying reference gene primers. TCRdb keeps only in-frame clones here, not all; method: immunoSEQ multiplex PCR. The DNA gave D and trimming, while V, J and clone size come from that table. The sample includes around 30,000 clones, around 77% of them seen just once. The CDR3 is made up of 17 amino acids. Trimming cost V 0 bases and J 4 bases; bases outside gene matches: 10. Germline V CDR1 and CDR2: SGHTA, FQGNSA. The sequence was obtained from a human donor in a cohort sampled during active COVID-19. Input material: peripheral blood. The rearrangement uses TRBV7-2 and TRBJ2-5, with 8 bases that match TRBD2. For the CDR3, the DNA is TGTGCCAGCAGCTTAGCCGGACTAGCTTCGACGGGAGAGACCCAGTACTTC. Translating gives CASSLAGLASTGETQYF.